The clone carrying this T cell receptor beta chain turned up a few times. The antigen is unknown. It was via CD45RO/CCR7/CD25/CD127/CD95/CD27 that CD4+ naive, central memory, regulatory and stem cell-like memory cells were sorted. The data are from a study of beta chain features in type 1 diabetes. The study's findings and limits: Naive, central memory and Treg TCRB repertoires appeared more alike in patients than in healthy donors. In cDNA sequencing, cells with high TCR expression could be over-represented. Type 1 diabetes patients had TCRB CDR3s that were shorter (moderately but significantly so) in all four CD4+ subsets.

Germline lookup yields CDR1 SGHTA and CDR2 FQGTGA. The length of the CDR3 is 15 residues. Trimming left V 5 bases short and J 0 bases short, with 12 bases between. Since all of the isolated RNA was reverse transcribed, expressed TCRB transcripts were what got sequenced. An average roughly 3.5 million reads came from naive, central memory and regulatory T cell samples. The assay was immunoSEQ multiplex PCR, and TCRdb's table has in-frame clones only and misses some. This sample has 45,000 to 65,000 clones, with roughly half found just once. The chain recombines TRBV7-3 with TRBJ2-3; D gene ambiguous. This TCR came from a woman aged 40 to 55 with type 1 diabetes. The specimen sequenced was Tregs from blood. The CDR3 DNA reads TGTGCCAGCAGCCCCACCGGTTACAGCACAGATACGCAGTATTTT. It is translated as CASSPTGYSTDTQYF.